The subject of this entry is one T cell receptor (beta chain). As yet, its antigen is unknown. PCR was performed using 60 Vbeta and 13 Jbeta primers. Sequencing was performed with immunoSEQ multiplex PCR; in TCRdb, only in-frame clones are kept and a portion is missing. There are 200,000 or so clones in the sample; approximately 80% occur only once, and 2% to 3% lies in the top ten. The sample comes from a study of cytomegalovirus exposure and HLA in healthy donors. Study-wide points: For cytomegalovirus status, the classifier reportedly gave diagnoses with high specificity and sensitivity.

Looked up from germline, CDR1 is LNHDA and CDR2 is SQIVND (reference sequence). V shed 5 bases, J shed 5 bases, and the junction held 10 bases outside the gene matches. This CDR3 spans 16 amino acids. V gene TRBV19 combines with J gene TRBJ2-3, with 10 bases matching TRBD2. The source material was PBMCs. This receptor was identified in a woman aged 45-59 years in good health and CMV-seropositive. This CDR3 reads CASSPQRGGRRDTQYF. The CDR3 region has the DNA TGTGCCAGTAGTCCTCAGCGGGGGGGCCGGAGAGATACGCAGTATTTT. Drawing the rest from reference TRBV19 and TRBJ2-3, the complete variable domain is DGGITQSPKYLFRKEGQNVTLSCEQNLNHDAMYWYRQDPGQGLRLIYYSQIVNDFQKGDIAEGYSVSREKKESFPLTVTSAQKNPTAFYLCASSPQRGGRRDTQYFGPGTRLTVL.